A selection of T cell receptor beta chains follows, all from one sample in a study of blood T cell repertoires in COVID-19. Profiling relied on immunoSEQ multiplex PCR, and the TCRdb table lists in-frame clones only, not all of them. The data contain a few hundred thousand clones, 80% to 90% of them seen just once; the ten biggest clones take up approximately 6.6%. Sequencing used PBMCs or T cells enriched from blood (not recorded which). The receptors here all came from a woman aged 45-65 years who had been exposed to COVID-19. Both conserved end residues are part of each CDR3. A D gene is named only where the DNA matches it firmly. Size is stated for part of the rows, as once, few or many counts, or as a class when the clone is expanded.

>TRBJ1-1|-|TRBV27|-
TGTGCCAGCACTCGGGGATTTGAAGCTTTCTTT
CASTRGFEAFF
>TRBJ1-5|TRBD1|TRBV6-1|-
TGTGCCAGCAGTGGCCTACAGGGGGCAAGTAGCAATCAGCCCCAGCATTTT
CASSGLQGASSNQPQHF
>TRBJ1-2|-|TRBV29-1|-
TGCAGCGTTGAAGACAGGGCCCGGATATATGGCTACACCTTC
CSVEDRARIYGYTF
>TRBJ2-3|-|TRBV9|-
TGTGCCAGCAGCTCTCAGGGGTCGCAGTATTTT
CASSSQGSQYF
>TRBJ2-3|TRBD1|TRBV19|-
TGTGCCAGTAGTACCTGGACAGGGGAGGATACGCAGTATTTT
CASSTWTGEDTQYF
>TRBJ2-7|TRBD2|TRBV2|-
TGTGCCAGCAAAGAGGGTCCGGGGGGATTATACGAGCAGTACTTC
CASKEGPGGLYEQYF
>TRBJ1-5|TRBD1|TRBV19|-
TGTGCCAGTCGGGACAGGGGAGTGGATCAGCCCCAGCATTTT
CASRDRGVDQPQHF
>TRBJ2-5|TRBD2|TRBV6-2/TRBV6-3|once
TGTGCCAGCAGTTTGAGGCTAGCGGGGAGTGGTTCCCAGTACTTC
CASSLRLAGSGSQYF
>TRBJ2-2|-|TRBV13|-
TGTGCCAGCAGCCCTCGGGTGGGGGAGCTGTTTTTT
CASSPRVGELFF
>TRBJ1-1|TRBD1|TRBV5-5|few
TGTGCCAGCAGCCGGGGCGTGGGACAGGGGTTACTTAACACTGAAGCTTTCTTT
CASSRGVGQGLLNTEAFF
>TRBJ2-5|-|TRBV10-2|-
TGCGCCAGCAGTAAGCGTGAAGAGACCCAGTACTTC
CASSKREETQYF
>TRBJ1-4|TRBD1|TRBV4-1|-
TGCGCCAGCAGCCAAGAAGACACAGGGGGTTACGAAAAACTGTTTTTT
CASSQEDTGGYEKLFF
>TRBJ2-7|TRBD1|TRBV23-1|-
TGCGCCAGCAGTCAAAAGGGACAGGGGGCCCACGAGCAGTACTTC
CASSQKGQGAHEQYF
>TRBJ2-1|-|TRBV7-2|once
TGTGCCAGCAGCCCCCTTCTTGGTGGGGCGGTCAATGAGCAGTTCTTC
CASSPLLGGAVNEQFF
>TRBJ1-2|-|TRBV7-9|-
TGTGCCAGCAGCTTAGGGGGCGGGGACTATGGCTACACCTTC
CASSLGGGDYGYTF
>TRBJ2-3|-|TRBV13|-
TGTGCCAGCAGCCAGCTGAGGGGGGGTCACGGCACAGATACGCAGTATTTT
CASSQLRGGHGTDTQYF